The present T cell receptor (beta chain) was sequenced within a study of T cell changes during pregnancy in multiple sclerosis. Libraries were prepared by immunoSEQ multiplex PCR; TCRdb keeps only in-frame clonotypes and omits some of them. The table lists just under 85,000 clones, approximately 89% of them singletons. There are 15 residues in the CDR3. The germline V and J ends were trimmed by 6 bases and 7 bases, with 19 bases remaining between them. CDR1 and CDR2 (germline): MNHEY, SMNVEV (reference sequence). The source of this sequence is a female donor with multiple sclerosis, enrolled in a pregnancy study. The chain links TRBV27 to TRBJ2-1; weak D call: TRBD2 (6 bases). The sequenced sample was peripheral blood, obtained in the first trimester of pregnancy. As DNA, the CDR3 is TGTGCCAGCAGCAGACTAGAGTCCGGGATGAATGAGCAGTTCTTC. Translating gives CASSRLESGMNEQFF.